This T cell receptor beta chain is drawn from a study of vaccination effects on CD4 cells after COVID-19. The study's findings and limits: The study enrolled few convalescent patients and sampled no early post-infection timepoints.

The table came from immunoSEQ multiplex PCR; TCRdb's copy has only in-frame clones and leaves some out. There are 25,000 or so clones in the sample; approximately 64% occur only once, and under 15% lies in the top ten. Germline CDR1 and CDR2: SQVTM and ANQGSEA. The V end lost 0 bases, the J end lost 3 bases, and 6 bases lay between the germline ends. The CDR3 is 12 residues long. A note on this clone: Its antigen is still unknown.

In the ViraFEST assay, antigen-specific CD4+ clonotypes were identified by expansion after peptide-pool stimulation. After more than 9 days in culture, the CD4+ T cells were isolated. No vaccinee had earlier SARS-CoV-2 infection, and nucleocapsid antibodies were negative. IL-2 medium took the place of half the medium on both days 3 and 7. J is TRBJ2-7 and V is TRBV29-1, with D unclear. The TCR sequence derives from a human donor who received a COVID-19 vaccine. The sample consisted of CD4+ T cells from PBMCs cultured with HCoV-OC43 spike peptides, taken before COVID-19 vaccination. The subset: HCoV-OC43 spike overlapping peptide pool stimulation. CDR3 amino acids: CSVEDSLYEQYF. For the CDR3, the DNA is TGCAGCGTTGAAGACAGCCTCTACGAGCAGTACTTC.